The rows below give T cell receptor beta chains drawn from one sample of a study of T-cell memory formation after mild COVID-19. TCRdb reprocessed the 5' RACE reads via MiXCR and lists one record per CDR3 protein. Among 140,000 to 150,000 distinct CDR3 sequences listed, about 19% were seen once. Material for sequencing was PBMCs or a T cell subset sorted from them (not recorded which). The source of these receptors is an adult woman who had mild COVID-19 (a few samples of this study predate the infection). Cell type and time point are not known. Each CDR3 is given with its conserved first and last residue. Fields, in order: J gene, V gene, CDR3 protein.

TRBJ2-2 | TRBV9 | CASSPGTSGSTGELFF
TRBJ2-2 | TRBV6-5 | CASSTDRGSVGELFF
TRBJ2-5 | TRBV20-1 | CSARPASGGNQETQYF
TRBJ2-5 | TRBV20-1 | CSARPSTVSRVETQYF
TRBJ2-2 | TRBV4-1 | CASSQANFGTATGELFF
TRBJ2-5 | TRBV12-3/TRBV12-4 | CASSRNRVPKSETQYF
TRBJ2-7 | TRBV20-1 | CSARDGGTRVYEQYF
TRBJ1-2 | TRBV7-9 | CASRTSEGAYGYTF
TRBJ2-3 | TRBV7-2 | CASSLTRRSSTDTQYF
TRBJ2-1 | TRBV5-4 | CASSLTTRSGRGSYNEQFF
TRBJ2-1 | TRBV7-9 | CASDRDPGRRLRGNEQFF
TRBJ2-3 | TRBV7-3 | CASSHPGDTDTQYF
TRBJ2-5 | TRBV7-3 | CASSLSSSPETQYF
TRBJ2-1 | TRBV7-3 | CASSPWGAGGRNEQFF
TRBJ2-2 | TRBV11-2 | CASSHNTGELFF
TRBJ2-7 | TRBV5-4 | CASSPPGTSRNEQYF
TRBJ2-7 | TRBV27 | CASSLDSGLAGSYEQYF
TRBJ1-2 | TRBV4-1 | CASSGNGRANYGYTF
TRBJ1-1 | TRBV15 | CATSMGTYTEAFF
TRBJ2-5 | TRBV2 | CASSESPWETQYF
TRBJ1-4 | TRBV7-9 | CASSRIGTGYPEKLFF
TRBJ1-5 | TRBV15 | CATSRDRREQPQHF
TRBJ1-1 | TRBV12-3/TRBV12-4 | CASSSGPSRGDTEAFF
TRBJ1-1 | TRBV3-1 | CASSQLHSNTEAFF
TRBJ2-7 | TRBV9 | CASSVAGSDEQYF
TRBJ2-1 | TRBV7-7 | CASSPISRQAQFF
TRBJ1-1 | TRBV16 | CASSQYGQSAGDTEAFF
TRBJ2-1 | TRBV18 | CASSPRLGGSRSYNEQFF
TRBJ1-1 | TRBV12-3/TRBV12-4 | CASSRRDRGSEAFF
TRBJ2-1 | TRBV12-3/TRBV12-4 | CASSPRWGTEQFF
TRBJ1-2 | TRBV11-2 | CASSLGALNYGYTF
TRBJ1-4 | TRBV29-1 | CSVVMSGFNEKLFF
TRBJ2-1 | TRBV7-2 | CASSRSGSREQFF
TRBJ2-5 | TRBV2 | CASSGRGETQYF
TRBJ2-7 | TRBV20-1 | CSARVDRDEQYF
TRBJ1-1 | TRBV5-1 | CASSSDGENTEAFF
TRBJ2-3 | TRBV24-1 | CATSKLAHAEDTQYF
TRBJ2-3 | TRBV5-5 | CASSFPGQTGDTQYF
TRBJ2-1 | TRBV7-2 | CASSLGGSGRLNNEQFF
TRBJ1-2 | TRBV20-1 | CSARVNVSAGYTF
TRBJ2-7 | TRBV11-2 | CASSPGLVGEQYF
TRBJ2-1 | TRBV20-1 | CSAAKLGIEQFF
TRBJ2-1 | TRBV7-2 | CASSFGGSRVEQFF
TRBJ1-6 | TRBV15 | CATSYDRKNSPLHF
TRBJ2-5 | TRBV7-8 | CASSLADFLAGTEQETQYF